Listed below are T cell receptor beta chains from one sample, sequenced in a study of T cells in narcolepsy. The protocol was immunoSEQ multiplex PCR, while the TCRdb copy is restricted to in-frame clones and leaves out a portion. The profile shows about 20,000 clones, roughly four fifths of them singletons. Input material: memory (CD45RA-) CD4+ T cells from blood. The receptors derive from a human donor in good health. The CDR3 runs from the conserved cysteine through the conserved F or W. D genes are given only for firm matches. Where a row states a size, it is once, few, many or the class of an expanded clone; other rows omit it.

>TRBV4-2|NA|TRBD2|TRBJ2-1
CASSQGNSGGVHEQFF
TGTGCCAGCAGCCAAGGTAATAGCGGGGGGGTCCATGAGCAGTTCTTC
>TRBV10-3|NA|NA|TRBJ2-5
CAISESQKETQYF
TGTGCCATCAGTGAGTCACAGAAAGAGACCCAGTACTTC
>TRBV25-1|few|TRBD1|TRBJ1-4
CASSEYAGQGNEKLFF
TGTGCCAGCAGTGAATATGCCGGACAGGGGAATGAAAAACTGTTTTTT
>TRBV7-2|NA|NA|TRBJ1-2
CASSLGRTELGYTF
TGTGCCAGCAGCTTAGGCCGGACAGAACTTGGCTACACCTTC
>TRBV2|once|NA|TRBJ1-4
CASSERGLNEKLFF
TGTGCCAGCAGTGAAAGGGGGTTGAATGAAAAACTGTTTTTT
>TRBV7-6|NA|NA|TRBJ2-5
CASTTGGGAQETQYF
TGTGCCAGCACCACCGGCGGAGGGGCTCAAGAGACCCAGTACTTC
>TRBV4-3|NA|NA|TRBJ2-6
CASSLDSLVSGANVLTF
TGCGCCAGCAGCCTAGACAGCTTAGTCTCTGGGGCCAACGTCCTGACTTTC
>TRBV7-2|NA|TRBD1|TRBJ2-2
CASRTGGQGNTGELFF
TGTGCCAGCAGAACGGGGGGACAGGGGAACACCGGGGAGCTGTTTTTT
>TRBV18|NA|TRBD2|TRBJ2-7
CASSLVGGDEQYF
TGTGCCAGCTCACTGGTGGGAGGGGACGAGCAGTACTTC
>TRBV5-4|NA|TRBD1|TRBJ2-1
CASSWGQGDDNEQFF
TGTGCCAGCAGCTGGGGACAGGGGGACGACAATGAGCAGTTCTTC
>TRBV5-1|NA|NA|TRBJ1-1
CASSTGYTEAFF
TGCGCCAGCAGTACGGGCTACACTGAAGCTTTCTTT
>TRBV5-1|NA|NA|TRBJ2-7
CASSLIPQDEQYF
TGCGCCAGCAGCTTGATCCCCCAGGACGAGCAGTACTTC
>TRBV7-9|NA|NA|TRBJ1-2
CASSLSQGHPAYTF
TGTGCCAGCAGCTTATCCCAAGGACACCCGGCCTACACCTTC
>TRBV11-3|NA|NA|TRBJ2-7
CASSFTGRAPEQYF
TGTGCCAGCAGCTTCACAGGGAGGGCTCCCGAGCAGTACTTC
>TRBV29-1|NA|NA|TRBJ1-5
CSVAQGDSNQPQHF
TGCAGCGTAGCACAGGGTGATAGCAATCAGCCCCAGCATTTT
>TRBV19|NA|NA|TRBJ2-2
CASRLITGELFF
TGTGCCAGTAGGCTTATCACCGGGGAGCTGTTTTTT
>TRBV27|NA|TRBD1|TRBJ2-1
CASSPREQGDSSYNEQFF
TGTGCCAGCTCCCCGAGGGAACAGGGGGATAGCTCCTACAATGAGCAGTTCTTC
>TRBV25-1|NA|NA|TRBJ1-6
CASSESGGSGSPLHF
TGTGCCAGCAGTGAATCGGGGGGCAGTGGTTCACCCCTCCACTTT
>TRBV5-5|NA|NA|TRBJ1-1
CASSLNSLGTEAFF
TGTGCCAGCAGTCTCAACTCCTTGGGCACTGAAGCTTTCTTT
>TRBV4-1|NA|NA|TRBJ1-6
CASSLKREGSPLHF
TGCGCCAGCAGCCTCAAAAGGGAGGGTTCACCCCTCCACTTT
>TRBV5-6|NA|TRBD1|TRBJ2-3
CASSLFRTGDTDTQYF
TGTGCCAGCAGCTTGTTCCGGACAGGGGATACAGATACGCAGTATTTT
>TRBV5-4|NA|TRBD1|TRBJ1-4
CASSLFGTGGLEKLFF
TGTGCCAGCAGCTTGTTTGGGACAGGGGGCCTTGAAAAACTGTTTTTT
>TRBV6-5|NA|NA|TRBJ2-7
CASRASSYEQYF
TGTGCCAGCAGAGCAAGTTCCTACGAGCAGTACTTC
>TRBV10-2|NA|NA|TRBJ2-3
CASSDRSTDTQYF
TGCGCCAGCAGTGACAGGAGCACAGATACGCAGTATTTT
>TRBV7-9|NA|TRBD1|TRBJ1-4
CASRQGAISATNEKLFF
TGTGCCAGCAGACAGGGGGCCATTTCCGCAACTAATGAAAAACTGTTTTTT
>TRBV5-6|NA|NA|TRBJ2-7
CASSSGPEQYF
TGTGCCAGCAGCTCCGGACCAGAGCAGTACTTC
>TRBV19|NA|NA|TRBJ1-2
CASSPTMNYGYTF
TGTGCCAGTAGCCCAACAATGAACTATGGCTACACCTTC
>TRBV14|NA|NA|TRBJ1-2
CASSQVAGGYGYTF
TGTGCCAGCAGCCAAGTCGCGGGTGGCTATGGCTACACCTTC
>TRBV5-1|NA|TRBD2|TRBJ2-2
CASSSALRGGDTGELFF
TGCGCCAGCAGCTCCGCTTTGCGGGGGGGCGACACCGGGGAGCTGTTTTTT
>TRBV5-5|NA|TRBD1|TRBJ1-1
CASSEQGAKAFF
TGTGCCAGCAGCGAACAGGGGGCGAAGGCTTTCTTT
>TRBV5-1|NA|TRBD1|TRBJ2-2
CASSLETGSPGKLFF
TGCGCCAGCAGCTTAGAGACAGGGAGCCCCGGCAAGCTGTTTTTT
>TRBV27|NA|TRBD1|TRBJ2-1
CASRPLPGTGINEQFF
TGTGCCAGCAGACCCTTACCCGGGACAGGGATCAATGAGCAGTTCTTC
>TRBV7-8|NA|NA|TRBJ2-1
CASSPYYNEQFF
TGTGCCAGCAGCCCCTACTACAATGAGCAGTTCTTC
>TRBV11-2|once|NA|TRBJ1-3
CASSSPGSGNTIYF
TGTGCCAGCAGTTCACCAGGCTCTGGAAACACCATATATTTT
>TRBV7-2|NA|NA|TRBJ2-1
CASSLARLVTGNEQFF
TGTGCCAGCAGCTTAGCGCGACTAGTAACGGGGAATGAGCAGTTCTTC
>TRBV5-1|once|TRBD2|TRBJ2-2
CASSQSTSGGNTGELFF
TGCGCCAGCAGCCAATCCACTAGCGGGGGGAACACCGGGGAGCTGTTTTTT